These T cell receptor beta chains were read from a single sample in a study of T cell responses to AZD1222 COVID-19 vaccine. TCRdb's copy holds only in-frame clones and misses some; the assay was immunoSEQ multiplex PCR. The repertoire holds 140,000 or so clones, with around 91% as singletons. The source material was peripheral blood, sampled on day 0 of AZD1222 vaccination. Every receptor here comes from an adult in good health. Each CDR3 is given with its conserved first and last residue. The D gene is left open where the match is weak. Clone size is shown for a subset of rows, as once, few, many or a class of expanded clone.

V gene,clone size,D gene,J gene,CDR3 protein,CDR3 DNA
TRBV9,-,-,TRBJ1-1,CASSVALGDTEAFF,TGTGCCAGCAGCGTAGCCTTAGGTGACACTGAAGCTTTCTTT
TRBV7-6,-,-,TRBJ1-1,CASSLDLGGVTEAFF,TGTGCCAGCAGCTTAGATCTGGGAGGGGTCACTGAAGCTTTCTTT
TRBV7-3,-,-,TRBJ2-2,CASSPGLAGRWGSNTGELFF,TGTGCCAGCAGCCCCGGCCTCGCAGGGAGGTGGGGTTCGAACACCGGGGAGCTGTTTTTT
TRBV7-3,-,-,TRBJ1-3,CASSLTTGLRSGNTIYF,TGTGCCAGCAGCTTAACGACAGGACTTCGCTCTGGAAACACCATATATTTT
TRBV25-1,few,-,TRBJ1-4,CASSPALGEKLFF,TGTGCCAGCTCCCCGGCACTTGGAGAGAAACTGTTTTTT
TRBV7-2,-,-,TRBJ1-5,CASSPSGAVQPQHF,TGTGCCAGCAGCCCTAGCGGGGCCGTTCAGCCCCAGCATTTT
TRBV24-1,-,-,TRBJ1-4,CATSAWSGERENEKLFF,TGTGCCACCAGTGCGTGGTCAGGGGAGAGGGAAAATGAAAAACTGTTTTTT
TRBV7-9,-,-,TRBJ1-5,CASSLAVPGRDQPQHF,TGTGCCAGCAGCTTAGCCGTGCCGGGCAGGGATCAGCCCCAGCATTTT
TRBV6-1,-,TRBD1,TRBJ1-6,CASSERRGGTGNSPLHF,TGTGCCAGCAGCGAAAGAAGGGGGGGGACAGGTAATTCACCCCTCCACTTT
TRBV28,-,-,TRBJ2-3,CASSFSGGPASTDTQYF,TGTGCCAGCAGTTTTAGTGGGGGCCCCGCGAGCACAGATACGCAGTATTTT
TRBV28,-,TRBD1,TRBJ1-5,CASTGQGFSNQPQHF,TGTGCCAGCACGGGACAGGGGTTCAGCAATCAGCCCCAGCATTTT
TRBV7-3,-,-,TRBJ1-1,CASSRTASSTEAFF,TGTGCCAGCAGCCGGACAGCCTCAAGCACTGAAGCTTTCTTT
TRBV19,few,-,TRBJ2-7,CASTAPGGGPAYEQYF,TGTGCCAGTACTGCCCCGGGGGGCGGGCCGGCCTACGAGCAGTACTTC
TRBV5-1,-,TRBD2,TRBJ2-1,CASSSAGERYNEQFF,TGCGCCAGCAGCTCAGCGGGGGAACGCTACAATGAGCAGTTCTTC
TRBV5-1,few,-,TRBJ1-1,CASSGMNTEAFF,TGCGCCAGCAGCGGAATGAACACTGAAGCTTTCTTT
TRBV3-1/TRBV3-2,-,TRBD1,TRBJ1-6,CASSPRDRWIWNSPLHF,TGTGCCAGCAGCCCCCGGGACAGGTGGATCTGGAATTCACCCCTCCACTTT
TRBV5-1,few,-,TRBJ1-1,CASSLSQGVLNTEAFF,TGCGCCAGCAGCTTGTCACAGGGAGTCCTGAACACTGAAGCTTTCTTT
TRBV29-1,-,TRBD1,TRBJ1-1,CSVGTAHMNTEAFF,TGCAGCGTCGGGACAGCCCACATGAACACTGAAGCTTTCTTT